This record concerns one T cell receptor (beta chain) sequence. As yet, its antigen is unknown. Trimming shortened V by 4 bases and J by 4 bases, and 20 bases separated the two germline ends. CDR1 is SGDLS, CDR2 YYNGEE, per germline. The CDR3 is 17 residues long. Sampled while nominally healthy, donors likely had unrecorded immune exposures. The data were taken from a study of cytomegalovirus exposure and HLA in healthy donors. Study outcomes and limitations: The number of N-insertions in an Asian-associated ancestry cluster was reportedly below the roughly 670-donor mean in a later analysis. Listed as cytomegalovirus-associated were 150 to 200 TCR beta chains. When a later analysis compared HLA-associated TCR beta chains with equally common others, the HLA-associated chains turned out to be more clonally expanded and to have lower generation probabilities.

Both 60 Vbeta primers and 13 Jbeta primers went into the PCR. Sequencing was performed with immunoSEQ multiplex PCR; in TCRdb, only in-frame clones are kept and a portion is missing. The profile covers roughly 150,000 clones, with approximately 88% appearing a single time and about 1.4% taken by the ten largest. This sequence originates from a woman between 18 and 29 years old in good health and CMV-seronegative. The specimen sequenced was PBMCs. The V and J genes are TRBV9 and TRBJ1-4; D perhaps matches TRBD1 (6 bases). CDR3 nucleotides: TGTGCCAGCAGCTCCGACCCCGGACAGCCTTTTAATGAAAAACTGTTTTTT. As protein: CASSSDPGQPFNEKLFF.